Listed below are T cell receptor beta chains from one sample, sequenced in a study of PD-1 blockade in classical Hodgkin lymphoma. TCRdb's copy holds only in-frame clones and misses some; the assay was immunoSEQ multiplex PCR. The data hold thousands of clones, with less than 75% observed a single time. This material consisted of CD8+ T cells from blood, taken before the fourth cycle of nivolumab. The receptors stem from a human donor with classical Hodgkin lymphoma. The CDR3 runs from the conserved cysteine through the conserved F or W. A D gene is named only where the DNA matches it firmly. Clone size is not always given. Where it is, it says once, few, many or a class for expanded clones.

>TRBV5-6|TRBJ2-3|NA|NA
CASSRGGDTQYF
TGTGCCAGCAGCCGAGGTGGAGATACGCAGTATTTT
>TRBV11-2|TRBJ2-1|NA|NA
CASSPGTVEQFF
TGTGCCAGCAGCCCGGGGACCGTTGAGCAGTTCTTC
>TRBV29-1|TRBJ1-1|NA|NA
CSVDHYTGNTEAFF
TGCAGCGTGGACCACTATACAGGGAACACTGAAGCTTTCTTT
>TRBV9|TRBJ2-7|NA|TRBD2
CASSVTSGGYEQYF
TGTGCCAGCAGCGTAACTAGCGGGGGGTACGAGCAGTACTTC
>TRBV5-1|TRBJ2-7|NA|NA
CASSLAQGGQLEQYF
TGCGCCAGCAGCTTGGCCCAGGGAGGACAGCTCGAGCAGTACTTC
>TRBV29-1|TRBJ1-2|NA|TRBD1
CSVDSQGATSGYTF
TGCAGCGTTGACAGCCAGGGGGCCACCTCTGGCTACACCTTC
>TRBV7-9|TRBJ2-5|NA|NA
CASSLVEVVETQYF
TGTGCCAGCAGCTTAGTCGAGGTAGTGGAGACCCAGTACTTC
>TRBV6-5|TRBJ2-3|NA|TRBD2
CASSPSGRGDTQYF
TGTGCCAGCAGCCCTAGCGGGAGGGGCGATACGCAGTATTTT
>TRBV28|TRBJ1-2|NA|TRBD1
CASSLGGAATGPYGYTF
TGTGCCAGCAGTTTAGGGGGGGCGGCGACAGGGCCCTATGGCTACACCTTC
>TRBV27|TRBJ1-5|few|NA
CASSLFPGEVGQPQHF
TGTGCCAGCAGTCTTTTTCCAGGGGAGGTAGGTCAGCCCCAGCATTTT
>TRBV15|TRBJ2-7|NA|TRBD2
CATSNSGRSEQYF
TGTGCCACCAGCAATAGCGGGAGGTCCGAGCAGTACTTC
>TRBV19|TRBJ2-6|NA|NA
CASSIVWVGVGFNPRPGANVLTF
TGTGCCAGTAGTATAGTTTGGGTGGGAGTAGGGTTTAACCCTCGGCCTGGGGCCAACGTCCTGACTTTC
>TRBV6-5|TRBJ2-1|large|NA
CASSYGLGPYNEQFF
TGTGCCAGCAGTTACGGGCTAGGTCCCTACAATGAGCAGTTCTTC
>TRBV5-4|TRBJ1-1|NA|TRBD1
CASSLEAGGTPLNTEAFF
TGTGCCAGCAGCTTGGAGGCAGGGGGAACCCCACTGAACACTGAAGCTTTCTTT
>TRBV5-1|TRBJ2-1|NA|TRBD2
CASSPGGTTTFYSEQFF
TGCGCCAGCAGCCCTGGAGGGACTACAACATTTTACAGTGAGCAGTTCTTC
>TRBV7-8|TRBJ2-7|NA|NA
CASSRLGGAPYEQYF
TGTGCCAGCAGCCGCCTTGGGGGCGCCCCCTACGAGCAGTACTTC
>TRBV6-4|TRBJ2-3|NA|TRBD2
CASSVFGTTSSTDTQYF
TGTGCCAGCAGTGTTTTCGGGACTACCTCATCCACAGATACGCAGTATTTT
>TRBV27|TRBJ2-7|NA|NA
CASSRGNEQYF
TGTGCCAGCTCTCGGGGGAACGAGCAGTACTTC
>TRBV15|TRBJ2-3|NA|NA
CATSRGAGSTDTQYF
TGTGCCACCAGCAGAGGGGCGGGAAGCACAGATACGCAGTATTTT
>TRBV5-1|TRBJ2-7|NA|TRBD2
CASSIAGGDYEQYF
TGCGCCAGCAGCATAGCGGGGGGGGACTACGAGCAGTACTTC
>TRBV19|TRBJ1-1|NA|NA
CASSMGGNTEAFF
TGTGCCAGTAGTATGGGCGGCAACACTGAAGCTTTCTTT
>TRBV15|TRBJ2-6|NA|TRBD2
CATSSTSGSSGANVLTF
TGTGCCACCAGCTCGACTAGCGGGAGCTCTGGGGCCAACGTCCTGACTTTC
>TRBV27|TRBJ2-1|NA|NA
CASSLGPGVYNEQFF
TGTGCCAGCAGTTTAGGTCCCGGAGTCTACAATGAGCAGTTCTTC
>TRBV7-8|TRBJ2-7|NA|NA
CASSPSGGLYF
TGTGCCAGCAGCCCGTCTGGGGGCTTATACTTC